A single sample gave rise to the 12 T cell receptor beta chains below, sequenced in a study of PD-1 blockade in classical Hodgkin lymphoma. Method: immunoSEQ multiplex PCR; TCRdb's copy keeps in-frame clones and lacks some. Of around 91,000 clones in the sample, approximately 91% are singletons; the top ten hold around 20%. Each patient relapsed following autologous stem cell transplantation, and prior brentuximab vedotin exposure differed. This sample comprised peripheral blood mononuclear cells (PBMCs), obtained at baseline. Every receptor here comes from a human donor with classical Hodgkin lymphoma.

The CDR3 region has the DNA TGTGCCAGCGGTGGTTGGGGGGCCACCCGGAGTGAAGCTTTCTTT. This sequence encodes CASGGWGATRSEAFF. J is TRBJ1-1 and V is TRBV28, with D possibly matching TRBD1 (6 bases). Trimming stripped 8 bases from V and 7 bases from J, with 23 bases between. This CDR3 spans 15 amino acids. The germline gives CDR1 MDHEN, CDR2 SYDVKM. The variable domain in full, completed from reference TRBV28 and TRBJ1-1, reads DVKVTQSSRYLVKRTGEKVFLECVQDMDHENMFWYRQDPGLGLRLIYFSYDVKMKEKGDIPEGYSVSREKKERFSLILESASTNQTSMYLCASGGWGATRSEAFFGQGTRLTVV.

In DNA, the CDR3 is TGTGCCAGCAGCTTAGCGGGGCGGGCCCGCACCGTTTCAGTCGGGGGCTACACCTTC. Protein: CASSLAGRARTVSVGGYTF. This rearrangement joins TRBV7-2 to TRBJ1-2, with a possible D match to TRBD1 (5 bases). V lost 0 bases and J 8 bases, leaving 28 bases between the germline ends. Germline CDR1 reads SGHTA; CDR2 reads FQGNSA. The CDR3 runs to 19 residues.

This clone was seen more than once but under ten times. The chain joins TRBV6-5 to TRBJ1-2; 7 nucleotides match TRBD1. This CDR3 spans 16 amino acids. Germline trimming cut 2 bases from V and 0 bases from J; bases unmatched to any gene: 6. The germline CDR1 and CDR2 sequences are MNHEY and SVGAGI. CDR3 DNA sequence: TGTGCCAGCAGTTACCTGCGGGACAGCCCTAACTATGGCTACACCTTC. Encoded protein: CASSYLRDSPNYGYTF.

The chain recombines TRBV30 with TRBJ2-6, with 7 bases matching TRBD1. V trimming: 5 bases; J trimming: 4 bases; junction bases outside the gene matches: 5. CDR1 GTSNPN and CDR2 SVGIG come from the germline V gene (reference sequence). The CDR3 runs 14 residues. The CDR3 sequence is CAWDREAGANVLTF. CDR3 DNA sequence: TGTGCCTGGGACAGGGAAGCCGGGGCCAACGTCCTGACTTTC.

The chain carries TRBV29-1 and TRBJ2-1; possible D gene TRBD2, 6 bases. The germline CDR1 and CDR2 sequences are SQVTM and ANQGSEA. The V end lost 6 bases, the J end lost 6 bases, and 21 bases lay between the germline ends. The CDR3 is 15 amino acids. Here the CDR3 reads CSVGRGATGFNEQFF. CDR3 in DNA: TGCAGCGTCGGGCGCGGGGCGACCGGCTTCAATGAGCAGTTCTTC.

CDR3 bases: TGTGCCAGCAGCTTAGCAACCCGGACAGGGGGGACAGATACGCAGTATTTT. Translating it yields CASSLATRTGGTDTQYF. This chain uses TRBV7-8 with TRBJ2-3, with TRBD1 matching over 10 bases. The CDR3 has 17 residues. J gave up 3 bases and V 0 bases, and 6 bases lay outside the gene matches. The germline V gene encodes CDR1 SGHVS and CDR2 FQNEAQ.

This chain joins TRBV6-5 and TRBJ2-7; possibly TRBD1 or TRBD2 for D (6 bases each). Trimming took 6 bases from V and 4 from J, leaving 13 bases between them. This CDR3 region has 13 residues. Germline V gene data show CDR1 as MNHEY and CDR2 as SVGAGI. The CDR3 DNA is TGTGCCAGCAGACCCCCGGGGGCATACGAGCAGTACTTC. Protein: CASRPPGAYEQYF.

This clone has a count of ten or more. V usage is TRBV6-4 and J usage is TRBJ1-1, with a weak D call TRBD1 (5 bases). Germline V CDR1 and CDR2: MRHNA, SNTAGT. V shed 11 bases and J shed 0 bases, with 19 bases lying between them. The length of the CDR3 is 15 residues. CDR3 coding DNA: TGTGCCCGCACGGGGGGACGTTTAATGAACACTGAAGCTTTCTTT. This encodes CARTGGRLMNTEAFF.

This clone was recorded only once. The J gene is TRBJ1-5, the V gene TRBV28; D is ambiguous. This CDR3 spans 15 amino acids. Trimming shortened V by 4 bases and J by 0 bases, and 10 bases separated the two germline ends. In germline, CDR1 is MDHEN, CDR2 SYDVKM. CDR3 nucleotides: TGTGCCAGCAGTTACTCCGCGGTTAGCAATCAGCCCCAGCATTTT. Its protein product is CASSYSAVSNQPQHF.

The chain is built from TRBV7-9 and TRBJ2-2; 11 nucleotides align to TRBD1. This CDR3 spans 16 amino acids. J was trimmed by 0 bases and V by 11 bases; bases with no gene match: 8. Per the germline V gene, CDR1 is SEHNR and CDR2 is FQNEAQ (reference sequence). CDR3 region: CAPRDRGGSNTGELFF. The CDR3 DNA sequence: TGTGCCCCCCGGGACAGGGGGGGATCGAACACCGGGGAGCTGTTTTTT.

This clone has only a few counts. The gene calls are TRBV14 and TRBJ1-1, with D unclear. The CDR3 extends over 14 amino acids. V was cut by 0 bases and J by 3 bases, with 8 bases left in between. Per germline, CDR1 SGHDN and CDR2 FVKESK. CDR3 region: CASSQEGRYTEAFF. Here the CDR3 DNA reads TGTGCCAGCAGCCAAGAGGGCCGATACACTGAAGCTTTCTTT.

The V call is TRBV4-3, the J call TRBJ1-1; possibly TRBD1 for D (6 bases). The CDR3 covers 18 residues. The V end was cut by 0 bases, the J end by 3 bases, with 20 bases between. Germline CDR1 reads LGHNA; CDR2 reads YSLEER. This CDR3 is CASSQDGGLSRSDTEAFF. As DNA, the CDR3 is TGCGCCAGCAGCCAAGATGGGGGGCTGTCGCGTTCGGACACTGAAGCTTTCTTT.